The present entry profiles one T cell receptor (beta chain) with its context. The target antigen is unknown. The germline V gene encodes CDR1 MNHNS and CDR2 SASEGT. This CDR3 is 14 amino acids long. With 1 base removed from V and 3 bases from J, the gap between germline ends came to 9 bases. The donors were members of the validation cohort comprising some 120 subjects, separate from the roughly 600-subject first cohort. Sequenced by immunoSEQ multiplex PCR; TCRdb stores in-frame clones only, minus some. Among about 73,000 clones listed, approximately 96% were seen once. The data stem from a study of cytomegalovirus exposure and HLA in healthy donors. Study-wide results and caveats: Associated with cytomegalovirus, according to the listing, were 150 to 200 TCR beta chains. CMV antigen specificity was confirmed in vitro for three CMV-associated chains. Subsequent analysis revealed that first-cohort TCR clusters tended to co-occur in the 120 or so validation repertoires.

Sequencing was carried out using PBMCs. This chain connects TRBV6-1 to TRBJ1-2, with D perhaps matching TRBD1 (5 bases). This receptor was identified in a man aged 18 to 30 in good health and CMV-seronegative. This CDR3 is CASSEVDRDYGYTF. CDR3 bases: TGTGCCAGCAGTGAAGTAGACAGAGACTATGGCTACACCTTC.